The clone carrying this T cell receptor (beta chain) was detected a few times. Primers: 60 Vbeta forward and 13 Jbeta reverse. Assay used: immunoSEQ multiplex PCR; TCRdb lists only in-frame clones, some missing. The sample lists about 120,000 clones, roughly 70% occurring once. The ends were cut back, 4 bases at V and 0 bases at J, with 11 bases in the middle. The germline V gene has CDR1 SGHNT and CDR2 YYREEE (reference sequence). The CDR3 has 14 residues. The sample comes from a study of cytomegalovirus exposure and HLA in healthy donors. Sequencing was done on a sample of PBMCs. The TCR was taken from a woman in her thirties or forties in good health and CMV-seropositive. This rearrangement joins TRBV5-4 to TRBJ2-7; tentatively, D is TRBD2 (5 bases). CDR3 residues: CASSPYAGSYEQYF. The CDR3 DNA follows: TGTGCCAGCAGCCCTTACGCGGGCTCCTACGAGCAGTACTTC.